The sequence of this T cell receptor beta chain was determined in a study of blood T cells in healthy people across ages. Study-wide findings and caveats: PBMCs that were unsorted prevented a conclusive naive versus antigen-experienced comparison. Higher naive T cell percentage went strongly together with higher TCR beta diversity.

About this clonotype itself: Its matching antigen is unknown. Its ends do not fully match the called genes, so a read error is possible.

The length of the CDR3 is 12 residues. Germline values: CDR1 SEHNR, CDR2 FQNEAQ (reference sequence). The use of a sample-barcoded 5' primer and a J-beta primer mix characterized a second PCR of about 7 to 12 cycles. Each cDNA molecule received a tag from a template-switch adaptor that had 12 random nucleotides. TCRdb re-analysed the 5' RACE reads in MiXCR, keeping a single row per CDR3 protein. The profile shows about 2 million distinct CDR3 sequences, 49% of them singletons. Total RNA was extracted at no less than 6 micrograms per sample. Specimen: blood. J is TRBJ1-2 and V is TRBV7-9; D is ambiguous. The clonotype was recovered from a woman aged 40 to 50 in good health. CDR3 DNA: TGTACCAGCAGCCCCGGCACAGATGGCTACACCTTC. It codes for CTSSPGTDGYTF.